These T cell receptor beta chains were read from a single sample in a study of neoadjuvant nivolumab and ipilimumab in lung cancer. The table came from immunoSEQ multiplex PCR; TCRdb's copy has only in-frame clones and leaves some out. The sample contains 40,000 or so clones, roughly 87% of which appear only once. The input for sequencing was peripheral blood, taken before neoadjuvant nivolumab, alone or with ipilimumab. These receptor sequences come from an adult with non-small cell lung cancer. Both conserved end residues are part of each CDR3. The order of the fields is V gene, D gene, clone size, J gene, CDR3 DNA, CDR3 protein. The D gene is left open where the match is weak. Size tells how often a clone was seen (once, few, many) or the class of an expanded clone, and some rows leave it out.

TRBV18	TRBD1	NA	TRBJ1-5	TGTGCCAGCTCACCAACAGGGGAGTTTCAGCCCCAGCATTTT	CASSPTGEFQPQHF
TRBV5-1	TRBD2	NA	TRBJ2-2	TGCGCCAGCAGCTTGGTAGCGGGAGGGCCTCCCGGGGAGCTGTTTTTT	CASSLVAGGPPGELFF
TRBV11-1	NA	few	TRBJ2-7	TGTGCCAGCAGTCGACGGTTTCGCTCCTACGAGCAGTACTTC	CASSRRFRSYEQYF
TRBV6-6	TRBD1	NA	TRBJ2-1	TGTGCCAGCAGTGAGGGACAGGGAAGCAATGAGCAGTTCTTC	CASSEGQGSNEQFF
TRBV19	NA	NA	TRBJ2-7	TGTGCCAGTAGTAAGAAGGTCCGGGGCGAGCAGTACTTC	CASSKKVRGEQYF
TRBV5-4	NA	NA	TRBJ2-5	TGTGCCAGCAGCCCAACCGGGACGTCCCAAGAGACCCAGTACTTC	CASSPTGTSQETQYF
TRBV29-1	TRBD2	NA	TRBJ2-4	TGCAGCGTTGATATACCGGGACTAGCGGGAGGGACGGCCAAAAACATTCAGTACTTC	CSVDIPGLAGGTAKNIQYF
TRBV5-1	NA	NA	TRBJ2-7	TGCGCCAGCAGCTTGGATTGGGGCCGCTACGAGCAGTACTTC	CASSLDWGRYEQYF
TRBV19	NA	NA	TRBJ2-6	TGTGCCAGTAGCAACCCGGCAAAAGCTGGGGCCAACGTCCTGACTTTC	CASSNPAKAGANVLTF
TRBV9	NA	NA	TRBJ2-3	TGTGCCAGCAGCGTAGGCGGGGCAGGCACAGATACGCAGTATTTT	CASSVGGAGTDTQYF
TRBV2	NA	few	TRBJ2-5	TGTGCCAGCGGAGTGGTGGAAGAGACCCAGTACTTC	CASGVVEETQYF
TRBV27	NA	NA	TRBJ2-1	TGTGCCAGCAGTTCCTCACCTAGCTCCTACAATGAGCAGTTCTTC	CASSSSPSSYNEQFF
TRBV25-1	NA	NA	TRBJ1-4	TGTGCCAGCAGTTCCGGGGGGAGTAATGAAAAACTGTTTTTT	CASSSGGSNEKLFF
TRBV7-2	NA	NA	TRBJ2-5	TGTGCCAGCAGCTTCGGGGGGCGAGAGACCCAGTACTTC	CASSFGGRETQYF
TRBV6-5	NA	few	TRBJ2-1	TGTGCCAGCGTCCGGGGGAATGAGCAGTTCTTC	CASVRGNEQFF
TRBV2	NA	NA	TRBJ2-2	TGTGCCAGCACAAGGAGGGAGGAGCTGTTTTTT	CASTRREELFF
TRBV7-7	TRBD2	NA	TRBJ2-3	TGTGCCAGCAGCCTAGCGGGAGTAGCAGATACGCAGTATTTT	CASSLAGVADTQYF
TRBV4-1	TRBD2	NA	TRBJ2-3	TGCGCCAGCAGCCATCCCATGACTAGCGGGGGCCCCCTTTTT	CASSHPMTSGGPLF
TRBV19	NA	NA	TRBJ2-1	TGTGCCAGTAGTCCTCTTCAAATCGGCTCCTACAATGAGCAGTTCTTC	CASSPLQIGSYNEQFF
TRBV19	NA	NA	TRBJ2-3	TGTGCCGGACAATTACTAGATAAGCTTAGCACAGATACGCAGTATTTT	CAGQLLDKLSTDTQYF
TRBV6-1	NA	NA	TRBJ2-7	TGTGCCAGCAGTGTTTGGGGCTCCTACGAGCAGTACTTC	CASSVWGSYEQYF
TRBV7-2	NA	NA	TRBJ2-3	TGTGCCAGCAGCTTCGAGGGGGGCACAGATACGCAGTATTTT	CASSFEGGTDTQYF
TRBV19	NA	NA	TRBJ1-1	TGTGCCAGTAGACTCCAGCCAGGGGAGGTCACTGAAGCTTTCTTT	CASRLQPGEVTEAFF
TRBV7-8	NA	NA	TRBJ2-1	TGTGCCAGCGCTGGACTGTACAATGAGCAGTTCTTC	CASAGLYNEQFF
TRBV5-6	NA	few	TRBJ2-5	TGTGCCAGCAGCTTGGGTCGGGAGACCCAGTACTTC	CASSLGRETQYF
TRBV5-6	NA	NA	TRBJ2-7	TGTGCCAGCAGCCGACTAGGTGTCCACGAGCAGTACTTC	CASSRLGVHEQYF
TRBV6-5	TRBD1	NA	TRBJ2-5	TGTGCCGGAACCGAGAGCAGGGGGAAGGAGACCCAGTACTTC	CAGTESRGKETQYF
TRBV7-8	NA	NA	TRBJ2-5	TGTGCCAGCAGCTTAAGGCGCAGAGGAGAAACCCAGTACTTC	CASSLRRRGETQYF